Listed below are T cell receptor beta chains from one sample, sequenced in a study of CD8 T cells in ankylosing spondylitis. TCRdb redid the calling of the 5' RACE reads with MiXCR, one entry per CDR3 protein. The sample consists of under 300,000 distinct CDR3 sequences, over 15% of them appearing once. What was sequenced was blood, either unsorted or a sorted T cell fraction (not recorded which). The receptors originated from a male donor with ankylosing spondylitis or in good health (not recorded which). The CDR3 runs from the conserved cysteine through the conserved F or W. A D gene is named only where the DNA matches it firmly. Clone size is given for some rows only: seen once, a few or many times, or a class if the clone is expanded.

v_call,clone_size,d_call,j_call,cdr3_aa,cdr3_nt
TRBV7-3,NA,TRBD1,TRBJ2-1,CASSLGQGVYNEQFF,TGTGCCAGCAGCTTAGGGCAGGGGGTATACAATGAGCAGTTCTTC
TRBV4-3,NA,NA,TRBJ2-5,CASSQDTGAGETQYF,TGCGCCAGCAGCCAAGATACGGGAGCAGGAGAGACCCAGTACTTC
TRBV4-1,many,TRBD2,TRBJ2-7,CASSPGLPYEQYF,TGCGCCAGCAGCCCGGGACTACCCTACGAGCAGTACTTC
TRBV4-1,many,NA,TRBJ2-1,CASSLRVDYNEQFF,TGCGCCAGCAGCTTACGGGTAGACTACAATGAGCAGTTCTTC
TRBV11-1,NA,NA,TRBJ2-3,CASSLDPTGGSSTDTQYF,TGTGCCAGCAGCTTAGACCCCACGGGTGGATCTAGCACAGATACGCAGTATTTT
TRBV10-3,NA,NA,TRBJ1-6,CAISELRSWDNSPLHF,TGTGCCATCAGTGAGTTACGGTCCTGGGATAATTCACCCCTCCACTTT
TRBV7-3,many,NA,TRBJ2-1,CASSANGLINEQFF,TGTGCCAGCAGCGCTAACGGACTGATCAATGAGCAGTTCTTC
TRBV29-1,many,NA,TRBJ1-1,CSVPSGGMNTEAFF,TGCAGCGTCCCCTCGGGCGGGATGAACACTGAAGCTTTCTTT
TRBV13,NA,TRBD1,TRBJ2-1,CASSLEQGPYNEQFF,TGTGCCAGCAGCTTAGAACAGGGGCCTTACAATGAGCAGTTCTTC
TRBV4-1,NA,NA,TRBJ2-6,CASSQDAGSGANVLTF,TGCGCCAGCAGCCAAGATGCGGGCTCTGGGGCCAACGTCCTGACTTTC
TRBV27,NA,TRBD2,TRBJ2-7,CASSPGASGGAYEQYF,TGTGCCAGCAGTCCCGGAGCTAGCGGGGGAGCCTACGAGCAGTACTTC
TRBV4-1,many,NA,TRBJ2-7,CASSQEGLGYEQYF,TGCGCCAGCAGCCAAGAGGGGTTGGGTTACGAGCAGTACTTC
TRBV6-1,few,TRBD2,TRBJ2-2,CASQIAGGGTGELFF,TGTGCCAGCCAAATAGCGGGAGGCGGCACCGGGGAGCTGTTTTTT
TRBV9,once,NA,TRBJ2-7,CASSGNSAGSYYEQYF,TGTGCCAGCAGCGGGAATTCGGCGGGATCCTACTACGAGCAGTACTTC
TRBV20-1,many,NA,TRBJ2-7,CSARLADTYEQYF,TGCAGTGCTAGACTAGCTGACACCTACGAGCAGTACTTC
TRBV11-2,NA,NA,TRBJ2-5,CASSLGGGTQYF,TGTGCCAGCAGCTTGGGGGGAGGGACCCAGTACTTC
TRBV4-3,few,NA,TRBJ1-1,CASSQDSQIFSGMNTEAFF,TGCGCCAGCAGCCAAGATAGTCAGATTTTCAGCGGGATGAACACTGAAGCTTTCTTT
TRBV12-3/TRBV12-4,few,TRBD2,TRBJ2-7,CASSLILAGAGQYF,TGTGCCAGCAGTTTAATTTTAGCGGGAGCCGGGCAGTACTTC
TRBV13,many,NA,TRBJ2-3,CASGGVGSDDTQYF,TGTGCCAGCGGTGGAGTGGGGAGCGACGATACGCAGTATTTT
TRBV29-1,few,TRBD1,TRBJ2-5,CSVEDGDRETQYF,TGCAGCGTTGAAGACGGGGACAGGGAGACCCAGTACTTC
TRBV28,few,NA,TRBJ2-1,CASSLVPADGYNEQFF,TGTGCCAGCAGTTTAGTCCCCGCCGACGGATACAATGAGCAGTTCTTC
TRBV20-1,NA,NA,TRBJ2-7,CSAQTEPNYEQYF,TGCAGTGCACAGACAGAACCAAACTACGAGCAGTACTTC
TRBV27,few,NA,TRBJ2-3,CASSLYQLGRTDTQYF,TGTGCCAGCAGTTTATACCAACTAGGGCGCACAGATACGCAGTATTTT
TRBV12-3/TRBV12-4,NA,NA,TRBJ2-1,CASSSTPLGQFF,TGTGCCAGCAGTTCGACCCCTTTGGGGCAGTTCTTC
TRBV12-3/TRBV12-4,many,NA,TRBJ2-7,CASSEAWSTYEQYF,TGTGCCAGCAGCGAGGCCTGGAGCACCTACGAGCAGTACTTC
TRBV29-1,few,NA,TRBJ2-1,CSATGAYNEQFF,TGCAGCGCTACCGGGGCCTACAATGAGCAGTTCTTC
TRBV12-3/TRBV12-4,many,TRBD1,TRBJ2-1,CASSQTGVSSYNEQFF,TGTGCCAGCAGTCAAACAGGGGTGAGCTCCTACAATGAGCAGTTCTTC
TRBV6-1,few,TRBD1,TRBJ2-7,CASSASGTDFDTYEQYF,TGTGCCAGCAGTGCGTCCGGGACAGACTTTGATACCTACGAGCAGTACTTC